This T cell receptor (beta chain) comes out of a study of molecular identifiers for immune sequencing clone quantification. Study background: Replicate experiments took RNA from 20,000 or 100,000 naive CD8 cells, divided it five ways and sequenced four. Whole-study results and caveats: Barcode collisions between identical TCR molecules could shrink estimates of highly expanded clone sizes.

The germline V gene encodes CDR1 MDHEN and CDR2 SYDVKM. The CDR3 sequence is 14 residues long. To note about this clonotype: What it recognizes is unknown. Germline and junction disagree at one end, which may indicate a read error.

TCRdb recomputed calls from the PCR reads with MiXCR, one row per CDR3 protein. The sample lists more than 85,000 distinct CDR3 sequences; under 40% were seen once. Sequenced material: naive CD8+ T cells from blood, with Jurkat cell RNA spiked in. Subset: FACS-sorted CD8+CD4-CCR7+CD45RA+ naive T cells. The V gene is TRBV28, the J gene TRBJ1-6; no clear D gene. The receptor was isolated from a human donor in good health. Some libraries in this study had Jurkat cell RNA spiked in. The CDR3 reads CAGSSSLYNSPLHF. For the CDR3, the DNA is TGTGCCGGCAGCAGCAGCTTATATAATTCACCCCTCCACTTT.